The 6 T cell receptor beta chains given below trace back to one sample, sequenced in a study of OX40 agonist ivuxolimab in advanced cancers. Assay used: immunoSEQ multiplex PCR; TCRdb lists only in-frame clones, some missing. This table has nearly 65,000 clones, about 90% appearing once. The sequencing here drew on CD4+ or CD8+ T cells sorted from blood, taken in a trial of the OX40 agonist ivuxolimab. The receptor source for this set is an adult with an advanced solid tumor such as melanoma, head and neck, liver or kidney cancer.

This chain connects TRBV6-5 to TRBJ2-5; 8 bases match TRBD1. The V gene end was trimmed by 2 bases and the J gene end by 2 bases; junction bases not matched to a gene: 7. There are 16 residues in the CDR3. CDR1 and CDR2 from the germline V gene are MNHEY and SVGAGI. The DNA for the CDR3 is TGTGCCAGCAGTTACAGGCTGACAGGGGTACAAGAGACCCAGTACTTC. Residues: CASSYRLTGVQETQYF.

V is TRBV28 and J is TRBJ2-4, with D perhaps TRBD2 (6 bases). The germline CDR1 and CDR2 sequences are MDHEN and SYDVKM. Between the trimmed V and J ends, which lost 5 bases and 11 bases, there was a span of 19 bases. This CDR3 is 14 amino acids long. The CDR3 nucleotides are TGTGCCAGCAGTCTGCGGGGACCTCTAAGAGTTCAGTACTTC. Amino acid sequence: CASSLRGPLRVQYF.

This clone has only one observation. V is TRBV7-4 and J is TRBJ1-3, with D uncertain. CDR1 is SGHVT, CDR2 SQSDAQ, per germline. The V end lost 1 base, the J end lost 0 bases, and 10 bases lay between the germline ends. The CDR3 totals 16 residues. The CDR3 reads CASSLVWRFSGNTIYF. The CDR3 DNA is TGTGCCAGCAGCTTAGTTTGGCGGTTCTCTGGAAACACCATATATTTT.

The rearrangement uses TRBV13 and TRBJ2-2; weak D call: TRBD1 (5 bases). Trimming cost V 2 bases and J 3 bases, with 10 bases left between them. Looked up from germline, CDR1 is PRHDT and CDR2 is FYEKMQ (reference sequence). This CDR3 has 15 residues. This CDR3 reads CASSLPFRDTGELFF. The CDR3 DNA sequence: TGTGCCAGCAGCTTACCCTTCAGGGACACCGGGGAGCTGTTTTTT.

The rearrangement uses TRBV11-2 and TRBJ2-5, with 8 bases matching TRBD2. The CDR3 has 15 amino acids. V was pared by 5 bases and J by 2 bases, with 7 bases of the junction left unmatched. Per germline, CDR1 SGHAT and CDR2 FQNNGV. The CDR3, as DNA: TGTGCCAGCAGCCTACTAACTAGCGGACAAGAGACCCAGTACTTC. As protein: CASSLLTSGQETQYF.

The table lists this clone with a count of one. The chain uses TRBV11-2 and TRBJ1-2; D is undetermined. Trimming took 5 bases from V and 5 from J, leaving 9 bases between them. CDR3 size: 12 residues. Germline CDR1 and CDR2: SGHAT and FQNNGV. CDR3 residues: CASSLGSYGYTF. CDR3 sequence (DNA): TGTGCCAGCAGCCTCGGGAGTTATGGCTACACCTTC.